The 19 T cell receptor beta chains below all came from one sample that was sequenced in a study of T-cell memory formation after mild COVID-19. A single record per CDR3 protein comes from TCRdb applying MiXCR to the 5' RACE reads. The table shows hundreds of thousands of distinct CDR3 sequences, with around 17% occurring only once. The source material was PBMCs or a T cell subset sorted from them (not recorded which). All receptors derive from a man aged 18 to 29 who had mild COVID-19 (a few samples of this study predate the infection). Cell type and time point are not known.

The table lists this clonotype with many counts. The genes are TRBV5-1 and TRBJ2-7; maybe TRBD1 (6 bases). The CDR3 runs to 15 residues. Germline loops: CDR1 SGHRS, CDR2 YFSETQ. V was pared by 0 bases and J by 2 bases, with 12 bases between. CDR3 sequence (DNA): TGCGCCAGCAGCTTGGATGGACAGAACCCCTACGAGCAGTACTTC. Translating it yields CASSLDGQNPYEQYF.

There are a few counts of this clonotype. V gene TRBV12-3 or TRBV12-4 combines with J gene TRBJ2-2; 8 bases line up with TRBD1. This CDR3 has 18 amino acids. The J segment lost 0 bases and the V segment lost 3 bases, leaving 9 bases of the junction unmatched. The CDR3 protein is CASSFAPGGGANTGELFF. The CDR3 nucleotides read TGTGCCAGCAGTTTTGCTCCAGGGGGCGGCGCGAACACCGGGGAGCTGTTTTTT.

This clonotype was counted at least ten times. The gene calls are TRBV7-3 and TRBJ2-2; no clear D. Trimming shortened V by 0 bases and J by 5 bases, and 7 bases separated the two germline ends. Germline CDR1 reads SGHTA; CDR2 reads FQGTGA. This CDR3 is built from 14 residues. CDR3 loop: CASSLTTGTGELFF. As DNA, the CDR3 is TGTGCCAGCAGCTTAACCACGGGTACCGGGGAGCTGTTTTTT.

The chain couples TRBV24-1 to TRBJ2-1; 15 nucleotides line up with TRBD2. Germline lookup yields CDR1 KGHDR and CDR2 SFDVKD. The V segment lost 3 bases and the J segment 7 bases; nucleotides outside the gene matches: 3. This CDR3 region has 16 residues. CDR3 coding DNA: TGTGCCACCAGTGATGGACTAGCGGGGGGGCGAAATGAGCAGTTCTTC. Translated: CATSDGLAGGRNEQFF.

V gene TRBV5-1 combines with J gene TRBJ1-2, with 10 nucleotides matching TRBD1. The CDR3 loop spans 17 amino acids. Germline-derived CDR1 and CDR2 are SGHRS and YFSETQ. V lost 3 bases to trimming and J lost 4 bases; unmatched junction nucleotides: 12. The CDR3 nucleotides are TGCGCCAGCAGCTGGACAGGGGGGAGTCTAGATGGCTATGGCTACACCTTC. Translated, it gives CASSWTGGSLDGYGYTF.

This clonotype came up a few times. This sequence joins TRBV6-6 and TRBJ2-4; 9 bases map to TRBD1. After removal of 5 bases from V and 0 bases from J, the junction contained 8 bases not matched to a gene. From germline, CDR1 is MNHNY and CDR2 SVGAGI (reference sequence). This CDR3 spans 17 amino acids. CDR3 bases: TGTGCCAGCAGTAAATTACAGGGGGCACTAGCCAAAAACATTCAGTACTTC. Its translation is CASSKLQGALAKNIQYF.

This clonotype showed up just once. This chain connects TRBV20-1 to TRBJ1-5, with D possibly being TRBD1 (5 bases). The CDR3 totals 13 residues. V lost 3 bases and J lost 8, with 14 bases in between. In germline, CDR1 is DFQATT, CDR2 SNEGSKA (reference sequence). The CDR3 region has the DNA TGCAGTGCTAGCGGGGGACGAAGCGAGCCCCAGCATTTT. This sequence encodes CSASGGRSEPQHF.

This clonotype was counted at least ten times. The chain joins TRBV10-3 to TRBJ2-5; no definite D call. The CDR3 spans 15 residues. The V gene lost 3 bases and the J gene lost 1 base, with 12 bases spanning the gap. Germline CDR1 and CDR2: ENHRY and SYGVKD. The CDR3 loop reads CAISDFGNIQETQYF. CDR3 nucleotide sequence: TGTGCCATCAGTGATTTCGGAAACATCCAAGAGACCCAGTACTTC.

This clonotype has a handful of counts. The V call is TRBV5-4, the J call TRBJ2-3; 13 bases fit TRBD2. Germline-derived CDR1 and CDR2 are SGHNT and YYREEE (reference sequence). The CDR3 length is 17 residues. Trimming at V came to 4 bases and at J to 3 bases, leaving 8 bases not matched to a gene. CDR3 sequence reads: CASSAGTSGVRTDTQYF. Written as DNA, the CDR3 is TGTGCCAGCAGCGCCGGGACTAGCGGGGTGAGGACAGATACGCAGTATTTT. The full variable domain, with the rest looked up from reference TRBV5-4 and TRBJ2-3, is ETGVTQSPTHLIKTRGQQVTLRCSSQSGHNTVSWYQQALGQGPQFIFQYYREEENGRGNFPPRFSGLQFPNYSSELNVNALELDDSALYLCASSAGTSGVRTDTQYFGPGTRLTVL.

There are a few counts of this clonotype. The CDR3, as DNA: TGTGCCAGCAGCTGGGACAGAACCTACGAGCAGTACGTC. Amino acids: CASSWDRTYEQYV. This chain uses TRBV7-8 with TRBJ2-7; 7 bases are shared with TRBD1. Trimming took 4 bases from V and 2 from J; bases not matched to a gene: 2. CDR1 is SGHVS, CDR2 FQNEAQ, per germline. The CDR3 totals 13 residues.

This clonotype has more than one count but fewer than ten. The chain employs TRBV6-5 and TRBJ2-2; TRBD1 agrees at 7 bases. The CDR3 spans 15 residues. Trimming took 6 bases from V and 4 from J; bases not matched to a gene: 8. Germline CDR1 and CDR2: MNHEY and SVGAGI. The CDR3 nucleotides are TGTGCCAGCAGCGATGGACAGGTCGGCACCGGGGAGCTGTTTTTT. It codes for CASSDGQVGTGELFF.

V and J are TRBV11-3 and TRBJ2-2; D is possibly TRBD1 or TRBD2 (5 bases each). The CDR3 extends over 16 amino acids. The ends were cut back, 1 base at V and 4 bases at J, with 13 bases in the middle. Germline V lookup: CDR1 SGHNT, CDR2 YENEEA. The CDR3 here is CASSLGAGGTTGELFF. CDR3 coding DNA: TGTGCCAGCAGCTTAGGGGCTGGGGGTACCACCGGGGAGCTGTTTTTT.

The V gene is TRBV28, the J gene TRBJ1-4, with 7 bases aligning to TRBD1. The CDR3 has 14 residues. From germline, CDR1 is MDHEN and CDR2 SYDVKM. The V and J ends lost 5 bases and 4 bases, in that order; junction bases with no gene match: 4. The CDR3 sequence: CASSRTGVNEKLFF. For the CDR3, the DNA is TGTGCCAGCAGTAGGACAGGCGTTAATGAAAAACTGTTTTTT. The variable domain in full, with the rest retrieved from reference TRBV28 and TRBJ1-4, is DVKVTQSSRYLVKRTGEKVFLECVQDMDHENMFWYRQDPGLGLRLIYFSYDVKMKEKGDIPEGYSVSREKKERFSLILESASTNQTSMYLCASSRTGVNEKLFFGSGTQLSVL.

This clonotype was observed a few times. The chain recombines TRBV7-2 with TRBJ2-2, with D uncertain. CDR1 is SGHTA and CDR2 is FQGNSA in the germline V gene. The CDR3 is 15 residues long. V was shortened by 5 bases and J by 9 bases, with 19 bases between the two germline ends. DNA of the CDR3: TGTGCCAGCAGCCCTAGTACAGCCGCCCAGCGGGAGCTGTTTTTT. Translation gives CASSPSTAAQRELFF.

The V call is TRBV19, the J call TRBJ2-6, with D perhaps TRBD1 (5 bases). This CDR3 has 15 residues. V was shortened by 3 bases and J by 2 bases, with 8 bases between the two germline ends. Germline lookup yields CDR1 LNHDA and CDR2 SQIVND (reference sequence). This chain's CDR3 is CASSIPGPGANVLTF. As DNA, the CDR3 is TGTGCCAGTAGTATCCCAGGGCCTGGGGCCAACGTCCTGACTTTC.

This clonotype turned up a few times. This chain uses TRBV7-2 with TRBJ2-7, with D possibly called TRBD1 or TRBD2 (6 bases each). The germline V gene encodes CDR1 SGHTA and CDR2 FQGNSA. V gave up 0 bases and J gave up 7 bases, with 22 bases separating them. This CDR3 contains 17 residues. CDR3 region: CASSLAGGVPSGDEQYV. Written as DNA, the CDR3 is TGTGCCAGCAGCTTAGCCGGGGGCGTCCCTTCAGGGGATGAGCAGTACGTC.

This clonotype was detected only a few times. The gene calls are TRBV7-3 and TRBJ1-1; 7 bases agree with TRBD1. The CDR3 loop spans 16 amino acids. Germline loops: CDR1 SGHTA, CDR2 FQGTGA. Trimming cost V 5 bases and J 0 bases; bases outside gene matches: 9. As DNA, the CDR3 is TGTGCCAGCAGCCCCCGGACAGGAGCATTGAACACTGAAGCTTTCTTT. Its protein product is CASSPRTGALNTEAFF.

The chain is built from TRBV2 and TRBJ2-1; the D gene is possibly TRBD2 (6 bases). The germline V gene has CDR1 SNHLY and CDR2 FYNNEI. This CDR3 comprises 15 residues. Trimming removed 5 bases at V and 5 bases at J, with 16 bases between. CDR3 sequence reads: CASSSGPPPNNEQFF. The CDR3 DNA reads TGTGCCAGCAGTAGCGGGCCCCCCCCCAACAATGAGCAGTTCTTC.

This clonotype occurred many times. J is TRBJ2-1 and V is TRBV11-2; no definite D call. This CDR3 has 13 residues. Germline-derived CDR1 and CDR2 are SGHAT and FQNNGV. V gave up 5 bases and J gave up 5 bases, with 10 bases separating them. CDR3 nucleotides: TGTGCCAGCAGCCAGGCGCGTCACAATGAGCAGTTCTTC. It translates to CASSQARHNEQFF.